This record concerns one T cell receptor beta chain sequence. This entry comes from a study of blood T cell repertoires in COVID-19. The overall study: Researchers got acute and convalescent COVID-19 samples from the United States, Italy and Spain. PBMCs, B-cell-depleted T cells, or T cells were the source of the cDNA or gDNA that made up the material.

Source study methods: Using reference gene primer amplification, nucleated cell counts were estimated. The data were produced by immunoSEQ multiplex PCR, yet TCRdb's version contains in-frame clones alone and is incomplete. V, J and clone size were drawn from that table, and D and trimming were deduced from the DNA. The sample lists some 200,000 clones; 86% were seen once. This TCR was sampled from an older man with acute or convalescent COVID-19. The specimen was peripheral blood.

As DNA, the CDR3 is TGTGCCAGCAGTGAAAGAACAGGGGGAGAGGTCTATGGCTACACCTTC. The encoded protein is CASSERTGGEVYGYTF. V is TRBV6-1 and J is TRBJ1-2; the match to TRBD1 covers 8 bases. The CDR3 covers 16 residues. Germline V gives CDR1 MNHNS, CDR2 SASEGT. V dropped 2 bases and J dropped 4; count of bases not matched to a gene: 9.